This T cell receptor beta chain derives from a study of a mutant IDH1 vaccine in newly diagnosed glioma. Regarding this clone: The target antigen is unknown.

The time point: week 5, during vaccination. The study gave 300 ug of mutant IDH1 20-mer peptide per vaccine dose, with topical imiquimod. TCRdb keeps only in-frame clones here, not all; method: immunoSEQ multiplex PCR. The data show about 51,000 clones, with about three quarters seen just once and under 2% held by the top ten. The CDR3 is made up of 16 amino acids. Germline V gene lookup returns CDR1 SGHNT and CDR2 YYREEE (reference sequence). Germline trimming cut 2 bases from V and 0 bases from J; bases unmatched to any gene: 5. The sequence came from a woman in her 40s with glioma. The specimen was PBMCs, collected from a glioma patient whose treatment included an IDH1 peptide vaccine. The genes are TRBV5-4 and TRBJ1-1, with TRBD1 identical over 9 bases. The CDR3 DNA follows: TGTGCCAGCAGCTTTGAGGGACAGGGAATGAACACTGAAGCTTTCTTT. Translation: CASSFEGQGMNTEAFF.